A single TCR beta chain is shown here with its context. With V trimmed by 7 bases and J by 7 bases, 15 bases remained unmatched. The CDR3 extends over 16 amino acids. Germline CDR1 reads SNHLY; CDR2 reads FYNNEI. The sample originates from a study of T cell changes during pregnancy in multiple sclerosis. TCRdb keeps only in-frame clones here, not all; method: immunoSEQ multiplex PCR. Seen here are about 30,000 clones, around nine tenths observed once, and the top ten hold 5% to 6%. This chain connects TRBV2 to TRBJ2-1; 8 nucleotides line up with TRBD2. This clonotype was obtained from a female donor with multiple sclerosis, enrolled in a pregnancy study. Sequencing used CD8+ T cells from peripheral blood mononuclear cells, obtained before pregnancy. The CDR3 DNA reads TGTGCCAGCATCCGGACTAGCCGAGATGGCCTTAATGAGCAGTTCTTC. Its translation is CASIRTSRDGLNEQFF. Looking up the rest from reference TRBV2 and TRBJ2-1 gives the full variable domain: EPEVTQTPSHQVTQMGQEVILRCVPISNHLYFYWYRQILGQKVEFLVSFYNNEISEKSEIFDDQFSVERPDGSNFTLKIRSTKLEDSAMYFCASIRTSRDGLNEQFFGPGTRLTVL.